The source of this T cell receptor beta chain is a study of blood T cell repertoires in COVID-19. Background on the study: Sources were T cells, B-cell-depleted T cells, or PBMCs; the material itself was cDNA or gDNA.

Methods used by the authors: Reference gene primer amplification yielded estimated nucleated cell counts. Clones were sequenced by immunoSEQ multiplex PCR, and TCRdb holds only the in-frame ones, with some missing. V, J and clone size are those of that table, while D and trimming were read from the DNA. The repertoire holds 300,000 to 400,000 clones, with 90% as singletons. The CDR3 covers 15 residues. V was pared by 5 bases and J by 4 bases, with 16 bases between. Germline V gene data show CDR1 as SEHNR and CDR2 as FQNEAQ (reference sequence). V usage is TRBV7-9 and J usage is TRBJ2-3; possible D gene TRBD2, 5 bases. This TCR derives from a young woman with COVID-19, enrolled during active disease. Sequencing was done on a sample of peripheral blood. The CDR3 coding sequence is TGTGCCAGCAGCCACCGGATTCACGGGGCAGATACGCAGTATTTT. This encodes CASSHRIHGADTQYF. Full variable domain (remainder filled in from reference TRBV7-9 and TRBJ2-3): DTGVSQNPRHKITKRGQNVTFRCDPISEHNRLYWYRQTLGQGPEFLTYFQNEAQLEKSRLLSDRFSAERPKGSFSTLEIQRTEQGDSAMYLCASSHRIHGADTQYFGPGTRLTVL.